This T cell receptor beta chain was sequenced during a study of T cell repertoires in cytomegalovirus infection. In the study overall: Public TCR beta signatures were indicative of both CMV infection and a matching HLA type.

This clonotype was observed many times. As yet, its antigen is unknown. The ends were cut back, 0 bases at V and 5 bases at J, with 13 bases in the middle. In germline, CDR1 is SGHDN, CDR2 FVKESK. The length of the CDR3 is 15 residues. TCRdb re-derived calls from the reads in MiXCR, one entry per CDR3 protein. The sample records about 240,000 distinct CDR3 sequences, approximately 6.7% being singletons. Whole-study findings and limits: Individuals carrying CMV plus the relevant HLA were identified by cumulative frequency of public TCR beta families. Dominating the ex vivo response were HLA-C-restricted CMV-specific TCR beta clonotypes.

The chain links TRBV14 to TRBJ2-5; D remains unclear. Specimen: PBMCs. This clonotype was sampled from a human donor in good health (CMV status not recorded). Some clones in this sample may be carry-over from other donors' samples. The CDR3 is CASSQEGGPWETQYF. The CDR3 bases are TGTGCCAGCAGCCAAGAAGGCGGTCCTTGGGAGACCCAGTACTTC.